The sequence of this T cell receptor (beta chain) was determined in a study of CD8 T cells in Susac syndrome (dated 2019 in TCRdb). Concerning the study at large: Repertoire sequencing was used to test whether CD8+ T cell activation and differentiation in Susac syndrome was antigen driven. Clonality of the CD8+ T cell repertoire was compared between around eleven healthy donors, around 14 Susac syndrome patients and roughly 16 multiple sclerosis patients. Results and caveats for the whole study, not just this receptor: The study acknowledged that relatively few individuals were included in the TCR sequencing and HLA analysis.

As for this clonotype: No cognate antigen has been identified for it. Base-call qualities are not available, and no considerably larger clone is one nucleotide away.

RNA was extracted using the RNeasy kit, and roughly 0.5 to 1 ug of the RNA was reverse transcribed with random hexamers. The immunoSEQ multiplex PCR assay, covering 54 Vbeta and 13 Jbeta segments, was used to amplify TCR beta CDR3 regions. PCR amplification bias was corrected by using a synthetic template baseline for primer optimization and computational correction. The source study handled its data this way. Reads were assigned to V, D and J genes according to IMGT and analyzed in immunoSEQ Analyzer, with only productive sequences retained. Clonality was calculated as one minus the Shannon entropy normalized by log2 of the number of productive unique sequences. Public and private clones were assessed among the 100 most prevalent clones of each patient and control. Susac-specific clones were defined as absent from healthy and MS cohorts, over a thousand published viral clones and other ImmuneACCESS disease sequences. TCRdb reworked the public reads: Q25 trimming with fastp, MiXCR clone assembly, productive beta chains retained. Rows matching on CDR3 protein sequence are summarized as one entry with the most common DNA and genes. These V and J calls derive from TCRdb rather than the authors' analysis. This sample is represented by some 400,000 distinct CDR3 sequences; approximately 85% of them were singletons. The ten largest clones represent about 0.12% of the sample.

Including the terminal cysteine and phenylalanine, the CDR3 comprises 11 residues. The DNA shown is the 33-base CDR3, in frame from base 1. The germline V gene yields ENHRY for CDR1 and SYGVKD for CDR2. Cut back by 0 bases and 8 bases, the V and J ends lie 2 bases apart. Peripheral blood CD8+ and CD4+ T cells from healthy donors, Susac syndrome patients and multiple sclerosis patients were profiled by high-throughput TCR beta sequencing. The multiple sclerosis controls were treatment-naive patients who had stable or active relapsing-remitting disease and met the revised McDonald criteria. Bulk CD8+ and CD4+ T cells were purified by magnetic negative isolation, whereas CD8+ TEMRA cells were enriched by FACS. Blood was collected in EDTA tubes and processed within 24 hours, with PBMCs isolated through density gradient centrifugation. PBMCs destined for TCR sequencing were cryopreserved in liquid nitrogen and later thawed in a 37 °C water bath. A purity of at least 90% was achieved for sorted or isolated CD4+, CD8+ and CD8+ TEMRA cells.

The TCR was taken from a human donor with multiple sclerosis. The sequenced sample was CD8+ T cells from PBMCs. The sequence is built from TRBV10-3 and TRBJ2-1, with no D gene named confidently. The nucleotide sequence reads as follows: TGTGCCATCAGTGAGTCCCATGAGCAGTTCTTC. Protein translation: CAISESHEQFF.